This T cell receptor (beta chain) was sequenced for a study of cytomegalovirus exposure and HLA in healthy donors (TCRdb year 2017). For the study in its entirety: In an earlier analysis of fewer than 750 of the donors, 276 Gb of sequence data and about 110 million unique TCR beta sequences from about 179 million T cells were reported. HLA typing covered class I and class II loci at four-digit resolution. Every repertoire in the discovery cohort had been generated on one and the same sequencing platform. The aim of the study was to test whether cataloging public T cell receptors could identify signatures of past pathogen exposure. On average, 235,054 unique TCR beta nucleotide sequences were sequenced per donor among a few hundred genotyped donors of the cohort, with roughly a sixth of those sequences being non-productive. In the later analysis, no new phenotypic data were used to find candidate immune exposures; instead, reliance was placed on TCR beta sequences and their occurrence across donors. Of the 300 to 450 genotyped donors, roughly 80% fell in the genetic ancestry cluster associated with self-reported Caucasian donors. Donor age, sex, ethnicity and CMV serostatus were collected together with the repertoire data. Typing coverage varied by locus: roughly 629-630 donors for A, B, C, DRB1 and DQB1; roughly 520 for DQA1; about 600 for DPA1; roughly 450 for DPB1. A later analysis re-examined previously published TCR beta repertoires from more than 600 donors and added high-resolution HLA genotyping to investigate patterns of TCR occurrence. Approximately 310 gigabases of sequencing data and around 87 million unique TCR sequences were included in an early release covering under 650 HLA-typed donors. Along with the approximately 620-subject first cohort, a separate validation cohort of more than 90 different subjects was used. Because of strong linkage in the cohort, five DR-DQ haplotypes were treated as single units for association and clustering. Using immunosequencing, the study profiled T cell repertoires from about 620 subjects and related those repertoires to cytomegalovirus serostatus. To decide whether each TCR beta V gene segment behaved as functional or pseudogenic, an earlier analysis of 587 of the donors relied on high-throughput TCR beta sequencing. High-throughput TCR immunosequencing, statistical association of individual TCRs with disease status, and machine learning were combined to predict cytomegalovirus infection status. A later genetic analysis used genome-wide SNP genotypes for about 65% of the 666 donors, treating that subset as a discovery cohort.

The library was produced with the immunoSEQ multiplex PCR assay. The multiplex PCR relied on a mix of 60 forward primers for TCR Vbeta segments and 13 reverse primers for TCR Jbeta segments. A multiplex PCR assay on genomic DNA amplified the CDR3 region of rearranged TCR beta genes. Amplified TCR beta libraries were sequenced as 87-base-pair reads on the Illumina HiSeq System. For the original study's pipeline: In a later analysis, around 80 million unique TCR beta chains were counted across the roughly 670 repertoires, and roughly 11 million of these chains were shared by at least two donors. Raw reads were error-corrected and collapsed into unique sequences by a nearest-neighbor algorithm in which closely related sequences were merged to remove PCR and sequencing errors. V, D and J gene segments were assigned by aligning CDR3 sequences to IMGT reference sequences. For a sequence to be retained, a match of at least six nucleotides to both a V gene segment and a J gene segment was required. Rearrangements were classified as productive when the CDR3 lacked stop codons and remained in frame with V and J, and all other rearrangements were classified as non-productive. Following IMGT convention, CDR3 was defined as the stretch from the second conserved V-encoded cysteine to the conserved J-encoded phenylalanine. The earlier analysis of roughly 590 of the donors excluded any sequence lacking an unambiguous match to a single V gene segment. An earlier analysis of 587 of the donors classified V segments as functional when productive rearrangements were above 56.7% and as segregating when the standard deviation between donors was above 5%. A statistical classification framework was built to diagnose cytomegalovirus status from the catalog of TCR beta chain sequences. In a later analysis, TCR nucleotide sequences were compared against IMGT/GENE-DB human TR gene sequences so that V and J genes could be assigned. In a later analysis, CDR3 sequences and most-parsimonious VDJ recombination scenarios were assigned using the TCRdist pipeline. In a later analysis, every TCR beta chain was defined by the combination of its CDR3 amino acid sequence and its V-gene family, and reads without a unique V-gene family were dropped. In a later analysis, around 600 highly shared, low-generation-probability nucleotide sequences were removed to address suspected cross-contamination and a sequencing artifact. In a later analysis, a clonal expansion index was calculated for each public chain from normalized within-repertoire ranks of inferred template counts. A later analysis computed generation probabilities with a VDJ recombination model fitted to out-of-frame rearrangements, and checked the results against IGoR. Hypergeometric tests were used in a later analysis to score TCR-TCR, TCR-HLA and TCR-CMV co-occurrence, with a repertoire-size bias correction applied to the TCR pairs. In a later analysis, false discovery rates were estimated by permuting HLA or CMV assignments 20 times. In a later analysis, co-occurring TCRs were grouped with DBSCAN, and TCRdist sequence similarity was added when clustering was performed within HLA-allele-positive subsets. For co-occurrence clustering, repertoires with fewer than 30,000 or more than 120,000 public chains were excluded, along with five or six repertoires with anomalous nucleotide sharing. This immuneACCESS table, as held by TCRdb, lists in-frame sequences with V and J called but not all clones. Of the missing ones, under half trace to an unresolved V gene in checked studies; the others have no known cause. V, J and clone size reflect that table, while D and trimming were determined from the DNA. This sample comprises some 94,000 clones, about 77% of them detected only once. The leading ten clones occupy roughly 3% of the sample.

Relative to germline, V is missing 0 bases and J is missing 0 bases, with 2 bases of the junction outside any gene match. The CDR3 measures 16 amino acids from cysteine to phenylalanine. CDR3 DNA only is kept here, 48 bases in frame from base 1. CDR1 is given as MNHEY and CDR2 as SVGAGI, both from the germline V gene. Remarks on this clone: Its antigen specificity is not known. Base-call qualities are not available, and no considerably larger clone is one nucleotide away.

The cohort comprised some 730 healthy bone marrow donors. At the time of sampling, every cohort member was nominally healthy, though immune exposures that went unrecorded were likely present. The donor tested CMV seronegative and was one of the 352 seronegative cohort members. A peripheral blood sample was provided by each donor, and peripheral blood mononuclear cells were used for TCR beta sequencing. Genomic DNA extraction from the blood cell samples was performed with the Qiagen DNeasy Blood Extraction Kit. The paper as a whole reports these results and caveats: In a later genetic analysis, fewer N-insertions in productive TCRs were reported among donors in an Asian-associated ancestry cluster than the approximately 710-donor mean. Because HLA typing was unavailable for some donors at each locus, only the typed subset was used in association tests. According to the authors, the approach could potentially be generalized to other disease states and immunological phenotypes. In a later analysis, most CMV-associated TCR beta chains were found to appear HLA-restricted, with HLA associations seemingly driven largely by CMV exposure. For the cohort, immune exposure information was limited to CMV serostatus. When HLA alleles, especially DR and DQ, strongly co-occurred, attributing TCR associations to individual alleles was difficult. A later analysis found that TCR association rates varied across HLA loci, with DRB1 alleles showing the most associated TCRs and HLA-C alleles the fewest. Only TCR beta chains were sequenced in this cohort, and the absence of alpha or paired-chain data limited detectable features. A total of 150 or so TCR beta chains were listed by the study as associated with cytomegalovirus. The classifier was reported to diagnose cytomegalovirus status with high specificity and sensitivity in both the original cohort and the validation cohort. Because the 87-base-pair reads could not distinguish some IMGT-functional V segments, including TRBV6-2 and TRBV6-3, those segments were excluded. A few of the identified cytomegalovirus-associated TCR beta chains were confirmed in vitro to be specific for cytomegalovirus antigens. Sequencing depth was assumed to be roughly uniform across donors in the presence/absence analyses, though that assumption may not hold. Most TCR sequences were seen in very few donors, while some public TCRs were found in many individuals. A later genetic analysis associated a missense DCLRE1C variant with V-gene and J-gene trimming of TCR beta chains, and an independent cohort replicated the association. A further reported finding was that TCR beta sequences accurately predicted the HLA-A and HLA-B alleles for most subjects in the first cohort. In an earlier analysis of fewer than 750 of the donors, most TCR beta V segments were observed in productive rearrangements about 90% or about 30% of the time, broadly matching IMGT annotations. In a later analysis, 16,951 TCR beta sequences were associated with specific HLA alleles at a false discovery rate of 0.05. A cluster of highly shared sequence variants was judged likely to represent a technical artifact of the sequencing pipeline. Several of the top co-occurrence clusters appeared to be linked to parvovirus B19, influenza, CMV and Epstein-Barr virus, according to a later analysis. A later analysis found that HLA-associated TCR beta chains were more clonally expanded and had lower generation probabilities than equally common non-associated chains. Because counts were too low, 15 to 20 rarely observed V segments, including chromosome 9 orphons, were left out of the earlier analysis of 587 of the donors. Correlated functional status among segregating V segments might reflect linkage disequilibrium, but an unknown experimental factor could not be ruled out.

Sequenced sample: PBMCs. This TCR was sampled from a man aged 40-55 years in good health and CMV-seronegative. The rearrangement joined TRBV6-5 to TRBJ2-1; 7 central nucleotides agree with TRBD1. The sequenced DNA: TGTGCCAGCAGTTACTCAGGACAGGTCTCCTACAATGAGCAGTTCTTC. Protein translation: CASSYSGQVSYNEQFF.